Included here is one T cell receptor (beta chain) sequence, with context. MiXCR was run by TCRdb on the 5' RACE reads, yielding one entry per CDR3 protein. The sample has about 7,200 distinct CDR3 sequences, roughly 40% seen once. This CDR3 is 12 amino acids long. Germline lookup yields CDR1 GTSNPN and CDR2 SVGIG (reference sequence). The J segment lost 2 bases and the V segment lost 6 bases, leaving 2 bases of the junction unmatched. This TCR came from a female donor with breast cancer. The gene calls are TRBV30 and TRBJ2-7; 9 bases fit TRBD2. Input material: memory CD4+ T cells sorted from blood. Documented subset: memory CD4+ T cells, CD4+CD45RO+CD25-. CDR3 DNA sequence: TGTGCCTGCGCGGGAGGGCCCTACGAGCAGTACTTC. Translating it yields CACAGGPYEQYF.